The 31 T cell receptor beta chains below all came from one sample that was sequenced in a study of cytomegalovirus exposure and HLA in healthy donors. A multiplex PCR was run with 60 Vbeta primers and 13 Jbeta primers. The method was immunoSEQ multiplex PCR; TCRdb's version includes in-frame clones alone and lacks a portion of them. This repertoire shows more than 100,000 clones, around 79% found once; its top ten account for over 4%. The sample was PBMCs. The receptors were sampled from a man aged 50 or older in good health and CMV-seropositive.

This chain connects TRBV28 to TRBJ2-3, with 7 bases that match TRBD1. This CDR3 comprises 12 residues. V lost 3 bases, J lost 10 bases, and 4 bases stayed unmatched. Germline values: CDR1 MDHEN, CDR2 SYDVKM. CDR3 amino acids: CASSFLQGSQYF. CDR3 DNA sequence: TGTGCCAGCAGTTTTCTACAGGGGTCGCAGTATTTT.

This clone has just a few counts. The CDR3 DNA sequence: TGTGCCAGCAGCCGACAGGGGAACACTGAAGCTTTCTTT. Protein product: CASSRQGNTEAFF. The V and J genes are TRBV7-9 and TRBJ1-1; 7 bases agree with TRBD1. CDR3 length: 13 amino acids. Germline V gives CDR1 SEHNR, CDR2 FQNEAQ (reference sequence). Trimming took 5 bases from V and 1 from J; bases not matched to a gene: 1.

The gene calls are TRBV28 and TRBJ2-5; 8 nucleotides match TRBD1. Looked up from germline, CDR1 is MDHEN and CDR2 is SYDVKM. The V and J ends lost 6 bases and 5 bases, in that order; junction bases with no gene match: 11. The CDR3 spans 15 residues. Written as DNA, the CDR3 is TGTGCCAGCAGGACTGGGTCACAGGGGGGCGAGACCCAGTACTTC. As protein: CASRTGSQGGETQYF.

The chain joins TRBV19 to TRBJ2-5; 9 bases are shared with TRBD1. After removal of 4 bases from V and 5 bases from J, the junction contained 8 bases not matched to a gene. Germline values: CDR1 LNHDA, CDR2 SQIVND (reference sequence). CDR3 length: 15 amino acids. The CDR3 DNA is TGTGCCAGTAGTACAACAGGGGGCGCCGGGGAGACCCAGTACTTC. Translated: CASSTTGGAGETQYF.

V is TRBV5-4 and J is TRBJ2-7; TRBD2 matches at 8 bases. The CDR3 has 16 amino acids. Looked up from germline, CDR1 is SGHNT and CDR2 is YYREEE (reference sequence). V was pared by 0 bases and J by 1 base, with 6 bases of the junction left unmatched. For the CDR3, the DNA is TGTGCCAGCAGCTTGGATACTAGCGGCCCTTCCTACGAGCAGTACTTC. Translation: CASSLDTSGPSYEQYF. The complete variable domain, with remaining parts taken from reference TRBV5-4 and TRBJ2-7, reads ETGVTQSPTHLIKTRGQQVTLRCSSQSGHNTVSWYQQALGQGPQFIFQYYREEENGRGNFPPRFSGLQFPNYSSELNVNALELDDSALYLCASSLDTSGPSYEQYFGPGTRLTVT.

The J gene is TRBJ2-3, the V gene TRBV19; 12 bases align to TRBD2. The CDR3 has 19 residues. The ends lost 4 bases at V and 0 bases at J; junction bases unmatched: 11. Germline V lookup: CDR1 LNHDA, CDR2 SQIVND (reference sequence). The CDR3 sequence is CASSSPLAGGPWSTDTQYF. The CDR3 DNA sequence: TGTGCCAGTAGTAGCCCCCTAGCGGGAGGGCCGTGGAGCACAGATACGCAGTATTTT.

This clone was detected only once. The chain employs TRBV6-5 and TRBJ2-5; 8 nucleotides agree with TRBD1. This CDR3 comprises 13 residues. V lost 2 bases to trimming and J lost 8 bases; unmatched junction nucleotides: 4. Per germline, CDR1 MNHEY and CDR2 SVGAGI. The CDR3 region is CASSYKTGDTQYF. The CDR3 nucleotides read TGTGCCAGCAGTTACAAGACAGGGGATACCCAGTACTTC.

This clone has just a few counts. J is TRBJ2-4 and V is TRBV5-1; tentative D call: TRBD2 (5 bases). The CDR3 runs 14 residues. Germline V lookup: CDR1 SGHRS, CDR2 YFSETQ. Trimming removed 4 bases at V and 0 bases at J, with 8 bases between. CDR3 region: CASSVRGAKNIQYF. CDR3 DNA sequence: TGCGCCAGCAGCGTCCGGGGAGCCAAAAACATTCAGTACTTC.

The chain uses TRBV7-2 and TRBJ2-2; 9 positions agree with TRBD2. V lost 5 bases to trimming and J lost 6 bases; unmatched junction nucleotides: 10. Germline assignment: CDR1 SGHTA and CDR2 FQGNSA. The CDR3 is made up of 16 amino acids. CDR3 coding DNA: TGTGCCAGCAGCCCAAGTGGCGGGAGGGCGCCCGGGGAGCTGTTTTTT. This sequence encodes CASSPSGGRAPGELFF.

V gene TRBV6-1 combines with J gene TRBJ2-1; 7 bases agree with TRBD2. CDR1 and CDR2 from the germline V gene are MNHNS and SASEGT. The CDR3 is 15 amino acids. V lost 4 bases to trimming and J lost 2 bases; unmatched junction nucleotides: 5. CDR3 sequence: CASSVEGLTYNEQFF. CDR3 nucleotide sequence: TGTGCCAGCAGTGTAGAGGGACTAACCTACAATGAGCAGTTCTTC.

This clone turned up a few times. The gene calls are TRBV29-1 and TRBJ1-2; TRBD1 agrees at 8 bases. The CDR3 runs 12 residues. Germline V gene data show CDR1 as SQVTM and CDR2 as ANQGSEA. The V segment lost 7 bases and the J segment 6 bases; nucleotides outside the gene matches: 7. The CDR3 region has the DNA TGCAGCGCCTCGGACAGGGTGCATGGCTACACCTTC. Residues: CSASDRVHGYTF. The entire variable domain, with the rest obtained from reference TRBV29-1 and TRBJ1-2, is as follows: SAVISQKPSRDICQRGTSLTIQCQVDSQVTMMFWYRQQPGQSLTLIATANQGSEATYESGFVIDKFPISRPNLTFSTLTVSNMSPEDSSIYLCSASDRVHGYTFGSGTRLTVV.

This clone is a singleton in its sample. CDR3 protein: CASSLTENLEQFF. The CDR3 DNA sequence: TGTGCCAGCAGCTTAACAGAGAACCTGGAGCAGTTCTTC. This chain links TRBV7-7 with TRBJ2-1; D is uncertain. The V end lost 2 bases, the J end lost 10 bases, and 12 bases lay between the germline ends. The CDR3 extends over 13 amino acids. Germline CDR1 and CDR2: SSHAT and FNYEAQ (reference sequence).

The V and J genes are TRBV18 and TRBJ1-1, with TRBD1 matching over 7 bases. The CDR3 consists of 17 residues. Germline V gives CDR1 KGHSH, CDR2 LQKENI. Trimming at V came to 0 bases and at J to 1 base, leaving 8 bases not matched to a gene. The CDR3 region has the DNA TGTGCCAGCTCACCACCCGGCAGACAGGGTGGGAACACTGAAGCTTTCTTT. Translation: CASSPPGRQGGNTEAFF.

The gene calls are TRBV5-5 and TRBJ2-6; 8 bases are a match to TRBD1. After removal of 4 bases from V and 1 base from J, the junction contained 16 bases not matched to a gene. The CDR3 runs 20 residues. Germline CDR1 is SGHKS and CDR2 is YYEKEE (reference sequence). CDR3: CASSRVTQGARRSGANVLTF. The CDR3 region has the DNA TGTGCCAGCAGCCGGGTAACGCAGGGGGCGCGTCGTTCTGGGGCCAACGTCCTGACTTTC.

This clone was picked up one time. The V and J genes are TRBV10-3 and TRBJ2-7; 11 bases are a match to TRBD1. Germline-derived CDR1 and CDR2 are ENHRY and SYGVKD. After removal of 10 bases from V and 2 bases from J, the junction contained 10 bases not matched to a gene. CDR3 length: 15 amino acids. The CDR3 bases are TGTGCCACCCGGACTCGGACAGGGGGCCCCTACGAGCAGTACTTC. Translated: CATRTRTGGPYEQYF.

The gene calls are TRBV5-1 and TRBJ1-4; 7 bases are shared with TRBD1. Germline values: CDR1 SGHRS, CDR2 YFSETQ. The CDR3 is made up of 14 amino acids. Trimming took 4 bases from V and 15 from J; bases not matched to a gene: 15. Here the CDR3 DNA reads TGCGCCAGCAGCCTCGGACAGGAGTCTTCAAGGATGTTTTTT. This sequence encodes CASSLGQESSRMFF.

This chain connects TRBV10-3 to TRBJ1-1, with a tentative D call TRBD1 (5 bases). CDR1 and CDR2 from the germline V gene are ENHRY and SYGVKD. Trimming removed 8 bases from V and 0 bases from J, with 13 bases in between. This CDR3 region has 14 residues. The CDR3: CAISNGALNTEAFF. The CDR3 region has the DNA TGTGCCATCTCTAATGGGGCATTGAACACTGAAGCTTTCTTT.

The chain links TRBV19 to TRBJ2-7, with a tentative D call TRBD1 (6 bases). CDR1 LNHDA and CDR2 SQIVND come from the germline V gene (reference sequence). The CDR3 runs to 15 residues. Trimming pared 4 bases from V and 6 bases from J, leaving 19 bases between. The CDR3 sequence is CASSRLQGLRTEQYF. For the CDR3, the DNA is TGTGCCAGTAGTAGACTACAGGGTCTTAGAACCGAGCAGTACTTC.

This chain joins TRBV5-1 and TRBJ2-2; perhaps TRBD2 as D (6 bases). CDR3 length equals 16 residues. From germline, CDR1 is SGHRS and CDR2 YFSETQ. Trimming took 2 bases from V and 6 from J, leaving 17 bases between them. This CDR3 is CASSLGADYKAGELFF. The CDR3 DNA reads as TGCGCCAGCAGCTTAGGGGCGGACTATAAAGCCGGGGAGCTGTTTTTT.

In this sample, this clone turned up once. The CDR3 loop reads CASGPLQGVIQPQHF. The CDR3 DNA sequence: TGTGCCAGCGGACCTCTACAGGGTGTTATTCAGCCCCAGCATTTT. The gene calls are TRBV27 and TRBJ1-5; tentative D call: TRBD1 (6 bases). The CDR3 has 15 amino acids. Germline V lookup: CDR1 MNHEY, CDR2 SMNVEV (reference sequence). Trimming removed 8 bases from V and 6 bases from J, with 20 bases in between.

In DNA, the CDR3 is TGCGCCAGCAGTCCCGGTGGTGGCGAGCAGTACTTC. Its translation is CASSPGGGEQYF. This chain links TRBV5-1 with TRBJ2-7; D call uncertain. The CDR3 sequence is 12 residues long. The germline CDR1 and CDR2 sequences are SGHRS and YFSETQ. V lost 5 bases to trimming and J lost 6 bases, with 12 bases between them.

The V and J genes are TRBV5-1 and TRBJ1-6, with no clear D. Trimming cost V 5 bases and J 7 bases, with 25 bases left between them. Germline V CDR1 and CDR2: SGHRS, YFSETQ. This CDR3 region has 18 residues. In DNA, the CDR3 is TGCGCCAGCAGGAGAGGGTTCTTTGCCGAATCTGAAAATTCACCCCTCCACTTT. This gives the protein CASRRGFFAESENSPLHF.

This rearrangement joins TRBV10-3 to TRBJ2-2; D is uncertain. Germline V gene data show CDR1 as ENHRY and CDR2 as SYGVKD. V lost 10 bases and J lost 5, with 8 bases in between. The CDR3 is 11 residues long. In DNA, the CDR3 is TGTGCCAGTAAGAGTACCGGGGAGCTGTTTTTT. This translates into CASKSTGELFF.

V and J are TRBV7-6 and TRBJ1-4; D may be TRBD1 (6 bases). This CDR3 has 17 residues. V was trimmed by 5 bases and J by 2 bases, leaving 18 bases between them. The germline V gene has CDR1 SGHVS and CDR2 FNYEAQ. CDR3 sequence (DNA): TGTGCCAGCAGCCCGCGACTACAGGGAAGGACTAATGAAAAACTGTTTTTT. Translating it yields CASSPRLQGRTNEKLFF.

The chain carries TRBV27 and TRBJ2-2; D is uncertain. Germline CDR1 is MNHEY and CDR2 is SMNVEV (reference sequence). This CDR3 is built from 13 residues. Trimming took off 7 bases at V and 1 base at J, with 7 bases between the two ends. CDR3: CASNAGNTGELFF. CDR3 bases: TGTGCCAGCAACGCAGGGAACACCGGGGAGCTGTTTTTT.

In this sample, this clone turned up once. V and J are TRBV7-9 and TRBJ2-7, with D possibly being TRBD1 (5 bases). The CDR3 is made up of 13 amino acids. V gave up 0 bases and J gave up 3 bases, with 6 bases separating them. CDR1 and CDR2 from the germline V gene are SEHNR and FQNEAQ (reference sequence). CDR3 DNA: TGTGCCAGCAGCTTAGCAGGGGACTACGAGCAGTACTTC. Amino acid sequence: CASSLAGDYEQYF.

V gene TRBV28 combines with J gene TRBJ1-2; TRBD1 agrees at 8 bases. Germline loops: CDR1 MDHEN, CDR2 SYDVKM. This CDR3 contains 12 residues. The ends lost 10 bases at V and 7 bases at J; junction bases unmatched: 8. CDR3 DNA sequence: TGTGCCAACAGGGGGGCAGGGTTTGGCTACACCTTC. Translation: CANRGAGFGYTF.

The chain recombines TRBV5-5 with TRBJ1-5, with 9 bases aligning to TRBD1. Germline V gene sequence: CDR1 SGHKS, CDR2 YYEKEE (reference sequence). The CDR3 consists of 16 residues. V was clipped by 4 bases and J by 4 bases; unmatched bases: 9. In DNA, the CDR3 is TGTGCCAGCAGCCGCGGGACAGGGAATGGTAATCAGCCCCAGCATTTT. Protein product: CASSRGTGNGNQPQHF.

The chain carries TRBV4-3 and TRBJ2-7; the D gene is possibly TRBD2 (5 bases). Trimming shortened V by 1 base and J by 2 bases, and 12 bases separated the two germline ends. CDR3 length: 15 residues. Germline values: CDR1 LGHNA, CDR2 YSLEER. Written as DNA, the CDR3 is TGCGCCAGCAGCCAAGGGGGTAGCGACACCTACGAGCAGTACTTC. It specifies CASSQGGSDTYEQYF.

The CDR3 bases are TGTGCCAGTAGTATATCGGAGGGACGCCTGGGCGAGCAGTACTTC. It yields the protein CASSISEGRLGEQYF. This chain links TRBV19 with TRBJ2-7; possible D gene TRBD2, 6 bases. Trimming cost V 2 bases and J 6 bases, with 17 bases left between them. This CDR3 is 15 amino acids long. Per germline, CDR1 LNHDA and CDR2 SQIVND (reference sequence).

This CDR3 reads CAIRGDRAANTEAFF. In DNA, the CDR3 is TGTGCCATCAGAGGGGACAGGGCAGCGAACACTGAAGCTTTCTTT. The gene calls are TRBV10-3 and TRBJ1-1, with 9 bases aligning to TRBD1. V trimming: 6 bases; J trimming: 1 base; junction bases outside the gene matches: 6. This CDR3 spans 15 amino acids. From germline, CDR1 is ENHRY and CDR2 SYGVKD.